This T cell receptor (beta chain) was sequenced for a study of blood T cell repertoires in COVID-19. Measured with immunoSEQ multiplex PCR; TCRdb has only the in-frame clones, and not every one. In the table there are roughly 100,000 clones, 70% to 90% of which are singletons. The V and J ends lost 1 base and 1 base, in that order; junction bases with no gene match: 6. Germline V gene sequence: CDR1 LGHNA, CDR2 YNFKEQ. The CDR3 extends over 17 amino acids. This clone showed up many times. This clonotype originated in a man aged 50 to 60 with active or convalescent COVID-19. J is TRBJ2-2 and V is TRBV4-2; 7 bases agree with TRBD1. Sequenced input: peripheral blood. CDR3 DNA sequence: TGTGCCAGCAGCCAAGTTGGGACAGACGGGAACACCGGGGAGCTGTTTTTT. Translated, it gives CASSQVGTDGNTGELFF.